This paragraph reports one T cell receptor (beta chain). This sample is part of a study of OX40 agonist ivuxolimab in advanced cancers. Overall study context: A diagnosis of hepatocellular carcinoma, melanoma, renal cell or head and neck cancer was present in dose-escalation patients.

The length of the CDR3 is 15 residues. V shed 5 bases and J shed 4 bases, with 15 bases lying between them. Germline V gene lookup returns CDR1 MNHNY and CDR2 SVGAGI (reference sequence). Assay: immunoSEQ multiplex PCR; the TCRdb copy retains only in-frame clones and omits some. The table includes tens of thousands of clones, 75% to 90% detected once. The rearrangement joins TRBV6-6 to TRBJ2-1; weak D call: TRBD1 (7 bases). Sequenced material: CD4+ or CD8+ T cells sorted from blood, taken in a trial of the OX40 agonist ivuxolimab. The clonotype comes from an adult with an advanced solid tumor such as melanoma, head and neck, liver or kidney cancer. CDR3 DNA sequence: TGTGCCAGCAGTGTCCAGGGGGGATTTTACAATGAGCAGTTCTTC. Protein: CASSVQGGFYNEQFF.